The 25 T cell receptor beta chains reported below all come from one sample, sequenced in a study of T cells in Graves' hyperthyroidism and ophthalmopathy. The TCR beta CDR3 regions underwent amplification using RNA transcripts as the source. First-round RT-PCR targeting the TCR CDR3 was performed with the HTBI primer set. MiXCR was run by TCRdb on the multiplex PCR reads, yielding one entry per CDR3 protein. The data show 730,000 or so distinct CDR3 sequences, with about 17% seen just once and about a sixth held by the top ten. Sample: blood. Receptors originate from a woman in her 50s with Graves' hyperthyroidism that later progressed to Graves' ophthalmopathy.

This clonotype was picked up a small number of times. The rearrangement links TRBV15 to TRBJ1-5; D gene unclear. Per the germline V gene, CDR1 is LNHNV and CDR2 is YYDKDF (reference sequence). V lost 3 bases and J lost 7, with 10 bases in between. The CDR3 length is 13 residues. CDR3 protein: CATSRTRVQPQHF. In DNA form, the CDR3 reads TGTGCCACCAGCAGGACGAGGGTCCAGCCCCAGCATTTT.

The chain is built from TRBV7-3 and TRBJ2-5, with 9 bases matching TRBD1. V gave up 6 bases and J gave up 1 base; unmatched junction bases: 6. From germline, CDR1 is SGHTA and CDR2 FQGTGA. The CDR3 covers 15 residues. The CDR3 region is CASSIGQGRQETQYF. CDR3 DNA: TGTGCCAGCAGTATTGGACAGGGGCGCCAAGAGACCCAGTACTTC. Looking up the rest from reference TRBV7-3 and TRBJ2-5 gives the full variable domain: GAGVSQTPSNKVTEKGKYVELRCDPISGHTALYWYRQSLGQGPEFLIYFQGTGAADDSGLPNDRFFAVRPEGSVSTLKIQRTERGDSAVYLCASSIGQGRQETQYFGPGTRLLVL.

There are a few counts of this clonotype. V usage is TRBV14 and J usage is TRBJ1-6; D gene unclear. Trimming pared 0 bases from V and 11 bases from J, leaving 11 bases between. Germline-derived CDR1 and CDR2 are SGHDN and FVKESK. This CDR3 is built from 14 residues. CDR3 in DNA: TGTGCCAGCAGCCAAGATTTGACCTTTGCACCCCTCCACTTT. Protein sequence: CASSQDLTFAPLHF.

V is TRBV14 and J is TRBJ2-7; D remains ambiguous. V gave up 4 bases and J gave up 4 bases, with 8 bases separating them. CDR3 size: 12 residues. Germline loops: CDR1 SGHDN, CDR2 FVKESK. The CDR3 DNA follows: TGTGCCAGCAGCCCGAACTTATACGAGCAGTACTTC. Translating gives CASSPNLYEQYF.

The CDR3 spells CASSGTLLTGELFF. CDR3 in DNA: TGTGCCAGCAGTGGGACTCTTCTGACCGGGGAGCTGTTTTTT. V and J are TRBV6-1 and TRBJ2-2; D possibly corresponds to TRBD2 (5 bases). Germline V CDR1 and CDR2: MNHNS, SASEGT. The V end lost 4 bases, the J end lost 5 bases, and 11 bases lay between the germline ends. CDR3 length: 14 amino acids.

This clonotype was detected ten times or more. The chain recombines TRBV11-3 with TRBJ2-2; TRBD2 agrees at 7 bases. Trimming cost V 3 bases and J 5 bases; bases outside gene matches: 3. This CDR3 is 14 amino acids long. Germline assignment: CDR1 SGHNT and CDR2 YENEEA. CDR3 nucleotides: TGTGCCAGCAGCTTGGGACTAACTACCGGGGAGCTGTTTTTT. Protein product: CASSLGLTTGELFF.

This clonotype came up a few times. The chain combines TRBV3-1 with TRBJ1-3; no definite D call. There are 17 residues in the CDR3. Trimming removed 3 bases at V and 0 bases at J, with 15 bases between. Per germline, CDR1 LGHDT and CDR2 YNNKEL (reference sequence). This CDR3 reads CASSHTSDGSSGNTIYF. CDR3 bases: TGTGCCAGCAGCCACACGTCGGACGGAAGCTCTGGAAACACCATATATTTT.

This clonotype was seen ten or more times. The V and J genes are TRBV29-1 and TRBJ2-5; D is tentatively TRBD1 or TRBD2 (5 bases each). There are 11 residues in the CDR3. Germline CDR1 reads SQVTM; CDR2 reads ANQGSEA. Trimming cost V 7 bases and J 5 bases, with 11 bases left between them. CDR3 coding DNA: TGCAGCGGTGGGGGATGGGAGACCCAGTACTTC. Its translation is CSGGGWETQYF.

This clonotype was seen a handful of times. The chain is built from TRBV20-1 and TRBJ2-1; maybe TRBD2 (5 bases). Trimming took off 2 bases at V and 8 bases at J, with 10 bases between the two ends. The CDR3 totals 12 residues. Germline CDR1 and CDR2: DFQATT and SNEGSKA (reference sequence). For the CDR3, the DNA is TGCAGTGCTAGACAACTAGTTCATGAGCAGTTCTTC. Translating gives CSARQLVHEQFF.

This clonotype was counted ten times or more. The chain employs TRBV27 and TRBJ2-1, with D possibly being TRBD1 or TRBD2 (5 bases each). The germline V gene has CDR1 MNHEY and CDR2 SMNVEV (reference sequence). The CDR3 runs 13 residues. V lost 6 bases, J lost 5 bases, and 11 bases lay in between. CDR3 region: CASSYGTNNEQFF. The CDR3 coding sequence is TGTGCCAGCAGCTACGGGACGAACAATGAGCAGTTCTTC.

CDR3 DNA: TGTGCCAGCAGCCAAGAAGTACAGGGCTTTACGCAGTATTTT. This sequence encodes CASSQEVQGFTQYF. J is TRBJ2-3 and V is TRBV3-1; tentatively, D is TRBD1 (6 bases). The V end lost 0 bases, the J end lost 8 bases, and 12 bases lay between the germline ends. The CDR3 runs to 14 residues. Germline CDR1 reads LGHDT; CDR2 reads YNNKEL (reference sequence).

The chain recombines TRBV19 with TRBJ2-6; D is undetermined. This CDR3 spans 15 amino acids. Germline V lookup: CDR1 LNHDA, CDR2 SQIVND (reference sequence). Trimming cost V 2 bases and J 1 base, with 6 bases left between them. The CDR3 loop is CASSILRSGANVLTF. The CDR3 nucleotides read TGTGCCAGTAGTATACTGCGGTCTGGGGCCAACGTCCTGACTTTC.

This chain joins TRBV24-1 and TRBJ2-1; 8 bases agree with TRBD1. Germline-derived CDR1 and CDR2 are KGHDR and SFDVKD. With 1 base clipped from V and 3 bases from J, the junction kept 4 bases outside the gene matches. The CDR3 sequence is 16 residues long. CDR3 DNA: TGTGCCACCAGTGATTTCGGACAGGGAGGCTACAATGAGCAGTTCTTC. Translation: CATSDFGQGGYNEQFF.

The sample holds many counts of this clonotype. The chain links TRBV11-2 to TRBJ2-5; either TRBD1 or TRBD2 may supply D (5 bases each). This CDR3 has 13 residues. Trimming cost V 5 bases and J 4 bases, with 11 bases left between them. Germline V gives CDR1 SGHAT, CDR2 FQNNGV. In DNA, the CDR3 is TGTGCCAGCAGCCCGACGAGGGGAGAGACCCAGTACTTC. Its protein product is CASSPTRGETQYF.

This clonotype was recorded a few times. CDR3 nucleotides: TGTGCCAGCAGTACGACAGGGAGGTTAAACTATGGCTACACCTTC. The encoded protein is CASSTTGRLNYGYTF. The chain joins TRBV27 to TRBJ1-2; 7 bases map to TRBD1. Trimming cost V 5 bases and J 2 bases; bases outside gene matches: 8. The CDR3 sequence is 15 residues long. CDR1 and CDR2 from the germline V gene are MNHEY and SMNVEV (reference sequence).

This clonotype was seen a handful of times. The rearrangement joins TRBV7-9 to TRBJ2-1, with 14 bases that match TRBD2. The CDR3 has 18 amino acids. In germline, CDR1 is SEHNR, CDR2 FQNEAQ (reference sequence). The V segment lost 5 bases and the J segment 8 bases; nucleotides outside the gene matches: 14. The DNA of the CDR3 is TGTGCCAGCAGCCTACAGACTAGCGGGGGGGCCATTGGGGATGAGCAGTTCTTC. Translation: CASSLQTSGGAIGDEQFF.

This chain uses TRBV18 with TRBJ2-2; 9 nucleotides line up with TRBD1. This CDR3 is 15 amino acids long. From germline, CDR1 is KGHSH and CDR2 LQKENI. V was clipped by 5 bases and J by 3 bases; unmatched bases: 4. DNA of the CDR3: TGTGCCAGCTCAAAGGACAGGGGAGACACCGGGGAGCTGTTTTTT. It encodes CASSKDRGDTGELFF.

This clonotype was detected a few times. The V and J genes are TRBV7-9 and TRBJ2-5; 11 nucleotides match TRBD1. The CDR3 has 16 amino acids. From germline, CDR1 is SEHNR and CDR2 FQNEAQ (reference sequence). V shed 5 bases, J shed 1 base, and the junction held 6 bases outside the gene matches. CDR3 protein: CASSLDRGPLQETQYF. CDR3 nucleotide sequence: TGTGCCAGCAGCCTGGACAGGGGGCCGCTCCAAGAGACCCAGTACTTC.

This clonotype was found a few times. V gene TRBV7-9 combines with J gene TRBJ1-2; 8 bases agree with TRBD1. The CDR3 spans 15 residues. The trim removed 5 bases at V and 4 bases at J, leaving 9 bases unmatched. The germline V gene has CDR1 SEHNR and CDR2 FQNEAQ (reference sequence). The CDR3 DNA sequence: TGTGCCAGCAGCCCGACGGGACAGGAGATCTATGGCTACACCTTC. This codes for CASSPTGQEIYGYTF.

The table lists this clonotype with many counts. The CDR3 DNA follows: TGTGCCAGCAGCCGGATGGAGCGGGAAAAACTGTTTTTT. It encodes CASSRMEREKLFF. The chain recombines TRBV12-3 or TRBV12-4 with TRBJ1-4; D not resolved. The ends were cut back, 6 bases at V and 8 bases at J, with 13 bases in the middle. The CDR3 is 13 residues long.

This clonotype was seen repeatedly, ten times or more. This chain connects TRBV20-1 to TRBJ1-1; 7 bases align to TRBD1. V shed 4 bases and J 11 bases; nucleotides not matched to a gene: 16. The CDR3 has 14 amino acids. The V gene's germline CDR1 is DFQATT and CDR2 SNEGSKA (reference sequence). CDR3 residues: CSAMPQTGRLGAFF. DNA of the CDR3: TGCAGTGCTATGCCCCAGACAGGGCGGCTTGGGGCTTTCTTT.

The J gene is TRBJ2-2, the V gene TRBV10-1; the D gene is possibly TRBD2 (5 bases). Trimming cost V 6 bases and J 7 bases, with 12 bases left between them. Germline CDR1 is WNHNN and CDR2 is SYGVQD (reference sequence). CDR3 length: 13 residues. This CDR3 reads CASSDTRVGELFF. In DNA, the CDR3 is TGCGCCAGCAGCGATACTAGAGTCGGGGAGCTGTTTTTT.

This clonotype was found a few times. The chain carries TRBV27 and TRBJ1-3; D possibly corresponds to TRBD1 (5 bases). V lost 5 bases to trimming and J lost 1 base, with 12 bases between them. This CDR3 comprises 15 residues. CDR1 and CDR2 from the germline V gene are MNHEY and SMNVEV (reference sequence). Here the CDR3 reads CASSPGRPSGNTIYF. Written as DNA, the CDR3 is TGTGCCAGCAGTCCGGGACGGCCGTCTGGAAACACCATATATTTT.

This clonotype has at least ten counts. CDR3 protein: CASSDRVRNTEAFF. CDR3 in DNA: TGTGCCAGCTCCGACAGGGTCAGGAACACTGAAGCTTTCTTT. The J gene is TRBJ1-1, the V gene TRBV18; 7 positions match TRBD1. Germline V lookup: CDR1 KGHSH, CDR2 LQKENI. V was clipped by 6 bases and J by 1 base; unmatched bases: 5. The CDR3 length is 14 residues.

In this sample, this clonotype turned up many times. V is TRBV20-1 and J is TRBJ1-2; TRBD1 might be the D (6 bases). Germline V gene lookup returns CDR1 DFQATT and CDR2 SNEGSKA (reference sequence). The CDR3 has 13 amino acids. Trimming stripped 5 bases from V and 5 bases from J, with 15 bases between. Here the CDR3 DNA reads TGCAGTGCTGTTAGCGGGGGGGCGTATGGCTACACCTTC. This gives the protein CSAVSGGAYGYTF.